These 28 T cell receptor beta chains were sequenced from one sample in a study of graft-versus-host responses after intestinal transplantation. Profiling relied on immunoSEQ multiplex PCR, and the TCRdb table lists in-frame clones only, not all of them. There are about 100,000 clones in the sample; 80% to 95% occur only once, and roughly 15% lies in the top ten. Sequenced here: PBMCs, sampled about 450 days after intestinal transplant. These receptors came from a human patient who received an intestinal transplant, so some T cells may come from the graft donor.

The rearrangement uses TRBV5-4 and TRBJ2-5; 7 bases agree with TRBD2. This CDR3 spans 16 amino acids. V was pared by 4 bases and J by 5 bases, with 14 bases of the junction left unmatched. Germline loops: CDR1 SGHNT, CDR2 YYREEE (reference sequence). For the CDR3, the DNA is TGTGCCAGCAGCCGCCAGAGCGGGGTCCTCGGGGAGACCCAGTACTTC. It yields the protein CASSRQSGVLGETQYF. Together with reference TRBV5-4 and TRBJ2-5, the CDR3 gives the full variable domain: ETGVTQSPTHLIKTRGQQVTLRCSSQSGHNTVSWYQQALGQGPQFIFQYYREEENGRGNFPPRFSGLQFPNYSSELNVNALELDDSALYLCASSRQSGVLGETQYFGPGTRLLVL.

This clone appeared a single time. The chain couples TRBV7-6 to TRBJ1-1; 7 bases line up with TRBD1. Per germline, CDR1 SGHVS and CDR2 FNYEAQ. CDR3 length: 16 amino acids. V shed 3 bases, J shed 8 bases, and the junction held 15 bases outside the gene matches. The CDR3 DNA is TGTGCCAGCAGCTTGGGGTACAGGGGCGAAACGACAGAAGCTTTCTTT. Protein product: CASSLGYRGETTEAFF.

The genes are TRBV5-1 and TRBJ2-7; 13 bases agree with TRBD2. From germline, CDR1 is SGHRS and CDR2 YFSETQ. CDR3 size: 17 residues. V shed 2 bases and J 3 bases; nucleotides not matched to a gene: 8. The CDR3 DNA follows: TGCGCCAGCAGCTTCGGACTAGCGGGGGCCTCAAACTACGAGCAGTACTTC. Translation gives CASSFGLAGASNYEQYF.

The chain recombines TRBV2 with TRBJ1-1, with D perhaps matching TRBD1 (6 bases). Germline CDR1 reads SNHLY; CDR2 reads FYNNEI. Between the trimmed V and J ends, which lost 8 bases and 1 base, there was a span of 14 bases. This CDR3 region has 14 residues. CDR3 region: CASLPGQQNTEAFF. In nucleotides, the CDR3 is TGTGCCAGCCTCCCCGGACAGCAGAACACTGAAGCTTTCTTT.

The genes are TRBV7-2 and TRBJ1-2, with a weak D call TRBD1 (5 bases). Trimming cost V 1 base and J 7 bases, with 19 bases left between them. This CDR3 spans 16 amino acids. Germline CDR1 is SGHTA and CDR2 is FQGNSA. This CDR3 is CASSLEGTGRSGGYTF. CDR3 DNA: TGTGCCAGCAGCTTAGAGGGGACCGGAAGGTCGGGTGGCTACACCTTC.

CDR3 residues: CASSPGPITEAFF. CDR3 nucleotides: TGTGCCAGCAGCCCGGGGCCGATCACTGAAGCTTTCTTT. This chain joins TRBV7-3 and TRBJ1-1, with a weak D call TRBD1 (5 bases). CDR1 and CDR2 from the germline V gene are SGHTA and FQGTGA. Trimming shortened V by 5 bases and J by 4 bases, and 11 bases separated the two germline ends. The CDR3 is 13 amino acids.

J is TRBJ1-2 and V is TRBV10-3; D is ambiguous. The CDR3 spans 13 residues. CDR1 is ENHRY, CDR2 SYGVKD, per germline. Trimming removed 2 bases at V and 13 bases at J, with 17 bases between. The CDR3 protein is CAISEAADPGLTF. CDR3 in DNA: TGTGCCATCAGTGAGGCGGCAGACCCGGGTCTCACCTTC.

This clone has only one observation. Here the CDR3 DNA reads TGTGCCAGCAGTGGTGTTTTCTTGGGATTCGACTACACCTTC. It yields the protein CASSGVFLGFDYTF. V and J are TRBV6-1 and TRBJ1-2; D is unclear. The V gene lost 4 bases and the J gene lost 10 bases, with 19 bases spanning the gap. The CDR3 sequence is 14 residues long. From germline, CDR1 is MNHNS and CDR2 SASEGT.

The genes are TRBV7-8 and TRBJ1-3, with 8 bases aligning to TRBD1. The CDR3 extends over 17 amino acids. CDR1 is SGHVS and CDR2 is FQNEAQ in the germline V gene. V trimming: 5 bases; J trimming: 0 bases; junction bases outside the gene matches: 9. The CDR3 reads CASSIGTGGFSGNTIYF. CDR3 DNA: TGTGCCAGCAGCATAGGGACAGGAGGTTTCTCTGGAAACACCATATATTTT.

The chain couples TRBV7-9 to TRBJ2-5, with D possibly being TRBD1 or TRBD2 (5 bases each). Trimming removed 2 bases at V and 1 base at J, with 8 bases between. The CDR3 is 14 amino acids. The V gene's germline CDR1 is SEHNR and CDR2 FQNEAQ (reference sequence). In DNA, the CDR3 is TGTGCCAGCAGCTTACGGGGCAGCCAAGAGACCCAGTACTTC. Translating gives CASSLRGSQETQYF.

The chain links TRBV25-1 to TRBJ1-6, with D maybe TRBD1 (6 bases). Trimming removed 9 bases at V and 7 bases at J, with 13 bases between. Germline loops: CDR1 MGHDK, CDR2 SYGVNS. The CDR3 length is 13 residues. CDR3 sequence (DNA): TGTGCCAGTCACGGACAGCGGAATTCACCCCTCCACTTT. Protein product: CASHGQRNSPLHF.

In DNA form, the CDR3 reads TGTGCCAGCAGCTCCGGACAGGGGGGGGATACGCAGTATTTT. Translated: CASSSGQGGDTQYF. The chain recombines TRBV9 with TRBJ2-3; TRBD1 aligns across 10 bases. The germline V gene has CDR1 SGDLS and CDR2 YYNGEE. V lost 4 bases to trimming and J lost 6 bases; unmatched junction nucleotides: 5. The length of the CDR3 is 14 residues.

The rearrangement joins TRBV28 to TRBJ1-6; TRBD1 might be the D (5 bases). The CDR3 has 13 amino acids. Per the germline V gene, CDR1 is MDHEN and CDR2 is SYDVKM. Between the trimmed V and J ends, which lost 7 bases and 8 bases, there was a span of 12 bases. CDR3 coding DNA: TGTGCCAGCACAGCCGGGGCTGATTCACCCCTCCACTTT. This codes for CASTAGADSPLHF.

CDR3: CASSSKGGPADTQYF. The DNA of the CDR3 is TGCGCCAGCAGCTCCAAGGGGGGGCCGGCAGATACGCAGTATTTT. The chain couples TRBV5-1 to TRBJ2-3; tentatively, D is TRBD2 (7 bases). This CDR3 has 15 residues. Germline values: CDR1 SGHRS, CDR2 YFSETQ. Deletions cut 3 bases from V and 4 bases from J, with 15 bases between. Based on the CDR3 plus reference TRBV5-1 and TRBJ2-3, the full variable domain is KAGVTQTPRYLIKTRGQQVTLSCSPISGHRSVSWYQQTPGQGLQFLFEYFSETQRNKGNFPGRFSGRQFSNSRSEMNVSTLELGDSALYLCASSSKGGPADTQYFGPGTRLTVL.

V and J are TRBV6-6 and TRBJ2-7, with TRBD2 matching over 7 bases. With V trimmed by 6 bases and J by 2 bases, 10 bases remained unmatched. Germline loops: CDR1 MNHNY, CDR2 SVGAGI (reference sequence). The CDR3 length is 15 residues. DNA for the CDR3: TGTGCCAGCAGCTCGGGCGGGGAGGGGACCTACGAGCAGTACTTC. Translated, it gives CASSSGGEGTYEQYF.

The rearrangement uses TRBV6-5 and TRBJ2-4; the D call may be TRBD1 or TRBD2 (5 bases each). Trimming pared 6 bases from V and 0 bases from J, leaving 12 bases between. Germline CDR1 reads MNHEY; CDR2 reads SVGAGI. CDR3 length: 15 residues. CDR3 sequence: CASSPRDLAKNIQYF. The DNA for the CDR3 is TGTGCCAGCAGCCCCCGGGACCTAGCCAAAAACATTCAGTACTTC.

The chain joins TRBV15 to TRBJ2-7, with 7 positions matching TRBD1. This CDR3 has 15 amino acids. Per the germline V gene, CDR1 is LNHNV and CDR2 is YYDKDF (reference sequence). Trimming removed 0 bases from V and 5 bases from J; junction bases left unmatched: 7. The CDR3 sequence: CATSRDDRVSDEQYF. CDR3 DNA sequence: TGTGCCACCAGCAGAGATGACAGGGTAAGCGACGAGCAGTACTTC.

V gene TRBV19 combines with J gene TRBJ1-1; D remains ambiguous. CDR3 size: 14 residues. V lost 3 bases and J 1 base, leaving 9 bases between the germline ends. Germline-derived CDR1 and CDR2 are LNHDA and SQIVND (reference sequence). CDR3 residues: CASSIGRTNTEAFF. CDR3 bases: TGTGCCAGTAGTATTGGACGGACGAACACTGAAGCTTTCTTT.

The V gene is TRBV7-9, the J gene TRBJ1-5; D is unresolved. The V gene's germline CDR1 is SEHNR and CDR2 FQNEAQ (reference sequence). The CDR3 loop spans 13 amino acids. Trimming removed 4 bases from V and 7 bases from J, with 11 bases in between. CDR3 in DNA: TGTGCCAGCAGCTGGGGAGCCGGGCAGCCCCAGCATTTT. This translates into CASSWGAGQPQHF.

The V gene is TRBV5-6, the J gene TRBJ2-5; 7 bases are a match to TRBD1. Germline lookup yields CDR1 SGHDT and CDR2 YYEEEE. Trimming removed 5 bases from V and 5 bases from J; junction bases left unmatched: 15. The CDR3 consists of 16 residues. Here the CDR3 reads CASRLGDREGRETQYF. The CDR3 DNA reads TGTGCCAGCAGGCTAGGAGACAGGGAAGGTAGGGAGACCCAGTACTTC.

The V call is TRBV10-2, the J call TRBJ2-5, with TRBD2 as a possible D gene (5 bases). This CDR3 region has 14 residues. Looked up from germline, CDR1 is WSHSY and CDR2 is SAAADI. Trimming took off 0 bases at V and 5 bases at J, with 10 bases between the two ends. The CDR3 bases are TGCGCCAGCAGTGAGTCGAATCCGGGGGAGACCCAGTACTTC. It codes for CASSESNPGETQYF.

This chain uses TRBV10-3 with TRBJ2-1; 9 bases match TRBD2. The CDR3 length is 21 residues. The germline V gene encodes CDR1 ENHRY and CDR2 SYGVKD. The J segment lost 8 bases and the V segment lost 0 bases, leaving 23 bases of the junction unmatched. The chain's CDR3 is CAISESVLQAESGGQGHEQFF. Written as DNA, the CDR3 is TGTGCCATCAGTGAGTCGGTGCTTCAGGCAGAGAGCGGGGGGCAGGGCCATGAGCAGTTCTTC.

V usage is TRBV14 and J usage is TRBJ2-7; a possible D gene is TRBD2 (6 bases). The CDR3 extends over 13 amino acids. V shed 4 bases and J shed 3 bases, with 10 bases lying between them. Germline CDR1 and CDR2: SGHDN and FVKESK. Here the CDR3 DNA reads TGTGCCAGCAGCCGACGGGACTTCTACGAGCAGTACTTC. Its translation is CASSRRDFYEQYF.

The J gene is TRBJ2-5, the V gene TRBV5-4; D remains ambiguous. CDR1 SGHNT and CDR2 YYREEE come from the germline V gene (reference sequence). With 0 bases removed from V and 5 bases from J, the gap between germline ends came to 11 bases. CDR3 length equals 14 residues. The chain's CDR3 is CASSLERVGETQYF. The CDR3, as DNA: TGTGCCAGCAGCTTGGAACGGGTCGGGGAGACCCAGTACTTC.

CDR3 amino acids: CASSSSGANVLTF. The CDR3 DNA reads as TGTGCCAGCAGCTCATCTGGGGCCAACGTCCTGACTTTC. V is TRBV7-9 and J is TRBJ2-6; D is unresolved. The CDR3 runs to 13 residues. Germline V gives CDR1 SEHNR, CDR2 FQNEAQ (reference sequence). With 4 bases removed from V and 1 base from J, the gap between germline ends came to 2 bases. The whole variable domain, remainder taken from reference TRBV7-9 and TRBJ2-6, is DTGVSQNPRHKITKRGQNVTFRCDPISEHNRLYWYRQTLGQGPEFLTYFQNEAQLEKSRLLSDRFSAERPKGSFSTLEIQRTEQGDSAMYLCASSSSGANVLTFGAGSRLTVL.

The gene calls are TRBV2 and TRBJ1-2; D is uncertain. CDR1 SNHLY and CDR2 FYNNEI come from the germline V gene. V was shortened by 7 bases and J by 8 bases, with 20 bases between the two germline ends. This CDR3 has 14 amino acids. The CDR3 coding sequence is TGTGCCAGCACCCAACGAGGGTTGGTCTGGGGCTACACCTTC. Translation: CASTQRGLVWGYTF.

This clone occurred once. The CDR3 spells CASSTKLQGYEQFF. In DNA form, the CDR3 reads TGCGCCAGCAGCACAAAGCTACAGGGATATGAGCAGTTCTTC. The V gene is TRBV5-1, the J gene TRBJ2-1; a possible D gene is TRBD1 (6 bases). The CDR3 sequence is 14 residues long. Germline loops: CDR1 SGHRS, CDR2 YFSETQ. V lost 4 bases and J lost 8, with 16 bases in between.

Notes on this clone: The identical CDR3 is also encoded by other nucleotide sequences in the sample. V gene TRBV2 combines with J gene TRBJ2-7, with D perhaps matching TRBD1 or TRBD2 (5 bases each). Trimming took 6 bases from V and 5 from J, leaving 8 bases between them. The germline CDR1 and CDR2 sequences are SNHLY and FYNNEI. This CDR3 contains 11 residues. CDR3 amino acids: CASRGRDEQYF. The CDR3 coding sequence is TGTGCCAGCAGGGGACGGGACGAGCAGTACTTC.